The T cell receptor (beta chain) under discussion was sequenced for a study of cytomegalovirus exposure and HLA in healthy donors (dated by TCRdb to about 2017). About the full investigation: In an earlier analysis of roughly 500 of the donors, 250 to 350 Gb of sequence data and roughly 100 million unique TCR beta sequences from about 180 million T cells were reported. Rather than using new phenotypic data, the later analysis identified candidate immune exposures from TCR beta sequences and from how often those sequences occurred across donors. In a later genetic analysis, genome-wide SNP genotypes for about 65% of the roughly 670 donors were used, and that subset was treated as a discovery cohort. An early release covering 550 to 700 HLA-typed donors comprised about 320 gigabases of sequencing data and around 85 million unique TCR sequences. An earlier analysis of approximately 640 of the donors applied high-throughput TCR beta sequencing to assess whether each TCR beta V gene segment acted as functional or pseudogenic. HLA typing covered class I and class II loci at four-digit resolution. Because of strong linkage in the cohort, roughly five DR-DQ haplotypes were treated as single units for association and clustering. Among 300 to 500 genotyped donors of the cohort, an average of roughly 230,000 unique TCR beta nucleotide sequences was sequenced per donor, of which approximately 18% were non-productive. The genetic ancestry cluster associated with self-reported Caucasian donors included over 80% of the roughly 400 genotyped donors. The study combined high-throughput TCR immunosequencing, statistical association of individual TCRs with disease status, and machine learning to predict cytomegalovirus infection status. The T cell repertoires of 666 subjects were profiled by immunosequencing and related to cytomegalovirus serostatus. The aim of the study was to test whether cataloging public T cell receptors could identify signatures of past pathogen exposure. The number of typed donors differed by locus: about 620-640 for A, B, C, DRB1 and DQB1; 500 to 550 for DQA1; around 610 for DPA1; and roughly 470 for DPB1. All discovery cohort repertoires had been generated using a single sequencing platform. In addition to the first cohort of about 650 subjects, a separate validation cohort of 100 to 150 different subjects was used. In a later analysis, previously published TCR beta repertoires from 666 donors were re-analyzed and high-resolution HLA genotyping was added so that TCR occurrence patterns could be studied. Donor age, sex, ethnicity and CMV serostatus were compiled together with the repertoire data.

Notes on this clone: It has no known antigen specificity. Base qualities are missing; no much larger clone stands one base away.

The cohort comprised several hundred healthy bone marrow donors. At the time of sampling, all cohort members were nominally healthy, though unrecorded immune exposures were likely present. The donor tested CMV seronegative, placing the donor among the approximately 360 seronegative members of the cohort. A peripheral blood sample was collected from each donor, and TCR beta sequencing was performed on peripheral blood mononuclear cells. Genomic DNA extraction from the blood cell samples was performed with the Qiagen DNeasy Blood Extraction Kit. Results the study describes overall, beyond this receptor: The study listed around 160 TCR beta chains as associated with cytomegalovirus. The cohort was sequenced for TCR beta chains only, and without alpha or paired-chain data the features that could be detected were limited. Because HLA typing was unavailable for some donors at each locus, only the typed subset was used in association tests. An earlier analysis of approximately 600 of the donors showed that most TCR beta V segments appeared in productive rearrangements either about 87% or about 30% of the time, which broadly matched IMGT annotations. Strong co-occurrence of HLA alleles, especially DR and DQ, made assigning TCR associations to individual alleles difficult. In a later analysis, TCR association rates were found to vary across HLA loci, with the most associated TCRs seen for DRB1 alleles and the fewest for HLA-C alleles. Compared with the approximately 720-donor mean, donors in an Asian-associated ancestry cluster had fewer N-insertions in productive TCRs, according to a later genetic analysis. A later analysis found that most CMV-associated TCR beta chains appeared HLA-restricted, with HLA associations seemingly driven largely by CMV exposure. Immune exposure information for the cohort was limited to CMV serostatus. Some IMGT-functional V segments, including TRBV6-2 and TRBV6-3, could not be distinguished by the 87-base-pair reads and were therefore excluded. The classifier was reported to diagnose cytomegalovirus status with high specificity and sensitivity in both the original and validation cohorts. While some public TCRs were present in many individuals, most TCR sequences turned up only very rarely across donors. Linkage disequilibrium might explain the correlated functional status among segregating V segments, but an unknown experimental factor could not be ruled out. A further reported finding was that TCR beta sequences accurately predicted the HLA-A and HLA-B alleles for most subjects in the first cohort. In a later genetic analysis, a missense DCLRE1C variant was associated with V-gene and J-gene trimming of TCR beta chains, and the association was replicated in an independent cohort. Because counts were too low, roughly 16 rarely observed V segments, including chromosome 9 orphons, were left out of the earlier analysis of 587 of the donors. A few of the identified cytomegalovirus-associated TCR beta chains were confirmed in vitro to be specific for cytomegalovirus antigens. Sequencing depth was assumed to be roughly uniform across donors in the presence/absence analyses, though that assumption may not hold. A cluster of highly shared sequence variants was judged likely to represent a technical artifact of the sequencing pipeline. At a false discovery rate of 0.05, a later analysis linked under 20,000 TCR beta sequences to specific HLA alleles. The authors suggested that the approach could potentially be generalized to other disease states and immunological phenotypes. A later analysis found that HLA-associated TCR beta chains were more clonally expanded and had lower generation probabilities than equally common non-associated chains. A later analysis reported that several top co-occurrence clusters appeared linked to parvovirus B19, influenza, CMV and Epstein-Barr virus.

Including cysteine and phenylalanine, the CDR3 has 13 amino acids. CDR3 DNA only is kept here, 39 bases in frame from base 1. According to the germline V gene, CDR1 reads MNHEY and CDR2 reads SVGAGI. The germline ends are 6 bases apart after V is trimmed by 6 bases and J by 1 base. The library was built by means of the immunoSEQ multiplex PCR assay. A mixture of 60 forward primers for TCR Vbeta segments and 13 reverse primers for TCR Jbeta segments was used in the multiplex PCR. The CDR3 region of rearranged TCR beta genes was amplified from genomic DNA with a multiplex PCR assay. Amplified TCR beta libraries were sequenced as 87-base-pair reads on the Illumina HiSeq System. In the authors' own workflow: A later analysis tallied 75 million to 85 million unique TCR beta chains across the 666 repertoires, and around 10 million of those chains were shared by two or more donors. To remove PCR and sequencing errors, raw reads were error-corrected and collapsed into unique sequences using a nearest-neighbor algorithm that merged closely related sequences. CDR3 sequences were aligned to IMGT reference sequences to assign V, D and J gene segments. Each retained sequence needed at least a six-nucleotide match to both a V gene segment and a J gene segment. A rearrangement was called productive if the CDR3 had no stop codons and remained in frame with V and J, and every other rearrangement was called non-productive. Following IMGT convention, CDR3 was defined as the stretch from the second conserved V-encoded cysteine up to the conserved J-encoded phenylalanine. The earlier analysis of fewer than 750 of the donors excluded sequences that lacked an unambiguous match to a single V gene segment. In an earlier analysis of approximately 590 of the donors, a V segment was called functional when productive rearrangements were above 56.7%, and segregating when the standard deviation between donors exceeded 5%. To diagnose cytomegalovirus status from the catalog of TCR beta chain sequences, a statistical classification framework was built. A later analysis assigned V and J genes by comparing TCR nucleotide sequences with IMGT/GENE-DB human TR gene sequences. In a later analysis, CDR3 sequences and most-parsimonious VDJ recombination scenarios were assigned using the TCRdist pipeline. In a later analysis, every TCR beta chain was defined by the combination of its CDR3 amino acid sequence and its V-gene family, and reads without a unique V-gene family were dropped. In a later analysis, some 600 highly shared, low-generation-probability nucleotide sequences were removed to address suspected cross-contamination and a sequencing artifact. In a later analysis, a clonal expansion index for each public chain was calculated from normalized within-repertoire ranks of inferred template counts. In a later analysis, generation probabilities were computed using a VDJ recombination model fitted to out-of-frame rearrangements, and the results were checked against IGoR. In a later analysis, hypergeometric tests were used to score TCR-TCR, TCR-HLA and TCR-CMV co-occurrence, with a repertoire-size bias correction applied to TCR pairs. False discovery rates were estimated in a later analysis by permuting HLA or CMV assignments 20 times. In a later analysis, co-occurring TCRs were grouped using DBSCAN, with TCRdist sequence similarity added in when clustering inside HLA-allele-positive subsets. For co-occurrence clustering, repertoires with fewer than 30,000 or more than 120,000 public chains were excluded, along with five repertoires with anomalous nucleotide sharing. In its TCRdb copy, this immuneACCESS table keeps in-frame sequences only and misses some clones. Where compared with another copy, unresolved V genes explain less than half of these, and the others have no known cause. V and J calls and clone size come straight from that table; D and trimming were deduced from the DNA. The sample table shows about 190,000 clones, and about 80% are seen once. The ten largest account for under 0.85% of the sample.

The sequence was obtained from a boy aged 10-17 years in good health and CMV-seronegative. The sequencing sample was made of PBMCs. The rearrangement joined TRBV6-5 to TRBJ2-2, with the D gene not confidently named. The DNA sequence is TGTGCCAGCAGCTCCGGGAACACCGGGGAGCTGTTTTTT. It codes for CASSSGNTGELFF.